This T cell receptor beta chain was identified during a study of somatic mutations in cytotoxic T cells in rheumatoid arthritis. The wider study: After diagnosis, patient blood (30 ml EDTA) was drawn right away, before any treatment was given.

On this clone itself: No antigen is known for it.

Trimming removed 0 bases at V and 5 bases at J, with 13 bases between. The germline CDR1 and CDR2 sequences are SGDLS and YYNGEE. The CDR3 is 15 amino acids. Using positive magnetic bead selection on an AutoMACS, CD4+ and CD8+ cells were isolated, after which their purity was checked by flow cytometry. Profiled with immunoSEQ multiplex PCR; TCRdb holds only in-frame clones, not every one. The top ten hold more than 7% of the sample, which has 15,000 to 20,000 clones, roughly 80% seen once. The study's findings and limits: There was no significant difference in CD8+ T-cell clonality between rheumatoid arthritis patients and age-matched healthy controls.

This chain uses TRBV9 with TRBJ2-3, with D perhaps matching TRBD1 or TRBD2 (6 bases each). The receptor's source is an adult with rheumatoid arthritis. The sequenced sample was CD8+ T cells sorted from blood. The CDR3 nucleotides read TGTGCCAGCAGCGTAGGAGGAGGAGGGGGAGATACGCAGTATTTT. Protein: CASSVGGGGGDTQYF.